The clone carrying this TCR beta chain was seen a single time. V lost 4 bases to trimming and J lost 0 bases, with 14 bases between them. Germline values: CDR1 SGHNT, CDR2 YYREEE (reference sequence). CDR3 size: 17 residues. Libraries were prepared by immunoSEQ multiplex PCR; TCRdb keeps only in-frame clonotypes and omits some of them. In the table there are 35,000 to 45,000 clones, roughly 95% of which are singletons. Specified time point: recipient sample about 28 days before transplant, after cytoreduction. The sample comes from a study of T cell clonotyping in hematopoietic cell transplantation. Study overall: Pretransplant recipient samples were taken after cytoreduction.

Sequences were derived from peripheral blood mononuclear cells, sampled before stem cell transplant. The chain has TRBV5-4 and TRBJ2-6, with D possibly TRBD1 on 5 matching bases. The clonotype originates from a middle-aged man with chronic myeloid leukemia. Some clones in this sample may be carry-over from other donors' samples. The CDR3 region is CASSVLGRSSGANVLTF. The CDR3 nucleotides read TGTGCCAGCAGCGTACTGGGGCGAAGCTCTGGGGCCAACGTCCTGACTTTC.